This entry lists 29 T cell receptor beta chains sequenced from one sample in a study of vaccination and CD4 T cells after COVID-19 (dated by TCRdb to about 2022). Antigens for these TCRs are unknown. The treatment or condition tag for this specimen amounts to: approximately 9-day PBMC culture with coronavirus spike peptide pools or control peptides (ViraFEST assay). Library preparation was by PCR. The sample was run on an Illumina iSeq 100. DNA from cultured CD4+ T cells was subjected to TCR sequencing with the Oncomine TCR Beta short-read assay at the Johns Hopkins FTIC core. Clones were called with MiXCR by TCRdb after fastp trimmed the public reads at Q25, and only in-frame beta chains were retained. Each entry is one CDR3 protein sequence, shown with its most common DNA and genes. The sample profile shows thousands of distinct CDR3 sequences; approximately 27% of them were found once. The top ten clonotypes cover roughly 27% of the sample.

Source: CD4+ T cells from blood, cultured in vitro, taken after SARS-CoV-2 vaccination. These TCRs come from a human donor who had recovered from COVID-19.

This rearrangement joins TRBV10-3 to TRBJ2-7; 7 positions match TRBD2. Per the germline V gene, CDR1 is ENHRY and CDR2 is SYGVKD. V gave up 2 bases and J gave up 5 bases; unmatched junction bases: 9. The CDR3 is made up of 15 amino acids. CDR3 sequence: CAISEPRTSFDEQYF. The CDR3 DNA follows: TGTGCCATCAGTGAGCCCCGGACTAGTTTCGACGAGCAGTACTTC.

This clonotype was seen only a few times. This CDR3 reads CASSPTGGAGGEQYF. CDR3 bases: TGTGCCAGCAGCCCCACAGGGGGCGCAGGGGGCGAGCAGTACTTC. The chain has TRBV7-3 and TRBJ2-7, with 9 bases matching TRBD1. Trimming cost V 5 bases and J 6 bases; bases outside gene matches: 11. CDR3 length: 15 amino acids. From germline, CDR1 is SGHTA and CDR2 FQGTGA.

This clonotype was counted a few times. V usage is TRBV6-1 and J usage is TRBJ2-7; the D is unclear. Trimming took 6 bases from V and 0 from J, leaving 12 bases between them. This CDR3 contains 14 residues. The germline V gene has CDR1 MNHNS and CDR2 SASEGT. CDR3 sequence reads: CASSPSPFSYEQYF. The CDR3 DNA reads TGTGCCAGCAGCCCTTCCCCTTTCTCCTACGAGCAGTACTTC.

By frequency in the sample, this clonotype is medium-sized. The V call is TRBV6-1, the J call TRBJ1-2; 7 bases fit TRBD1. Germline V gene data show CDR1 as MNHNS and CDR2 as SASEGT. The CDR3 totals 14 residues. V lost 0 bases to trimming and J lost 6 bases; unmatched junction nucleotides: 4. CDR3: CASSEAGQSDGYTF. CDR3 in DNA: TGTGCCAGCAGTGAAGCGGGACAGTCGGATGGCTACACCTTC.

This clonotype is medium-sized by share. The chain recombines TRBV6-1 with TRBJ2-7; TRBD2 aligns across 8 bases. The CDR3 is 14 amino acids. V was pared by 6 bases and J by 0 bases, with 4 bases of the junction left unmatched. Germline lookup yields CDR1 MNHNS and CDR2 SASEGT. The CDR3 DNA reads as TGTGCCAGCAGACGGCGGGGGGACTCCTACGAGCAGTACTTC. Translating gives CASRRRGDSYEQYF.

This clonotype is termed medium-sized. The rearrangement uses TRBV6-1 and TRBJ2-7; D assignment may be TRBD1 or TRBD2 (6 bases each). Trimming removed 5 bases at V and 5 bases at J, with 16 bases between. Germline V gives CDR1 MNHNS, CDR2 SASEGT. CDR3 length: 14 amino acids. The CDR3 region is CASSRGQPLDEQYF. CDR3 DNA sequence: TGTGCCAGCAGTCGGGGGCAACCCCTCGACGAGCAGTACTTC.

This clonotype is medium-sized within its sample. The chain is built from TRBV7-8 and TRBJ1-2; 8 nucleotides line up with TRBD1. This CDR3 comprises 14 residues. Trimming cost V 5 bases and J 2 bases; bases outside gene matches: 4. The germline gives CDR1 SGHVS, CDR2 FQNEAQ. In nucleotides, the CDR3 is TGTGCCAGCAGCCGCCGGGACAGGAACTATGGCTACACCTTC. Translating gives CASSRRDRNYGYTF.

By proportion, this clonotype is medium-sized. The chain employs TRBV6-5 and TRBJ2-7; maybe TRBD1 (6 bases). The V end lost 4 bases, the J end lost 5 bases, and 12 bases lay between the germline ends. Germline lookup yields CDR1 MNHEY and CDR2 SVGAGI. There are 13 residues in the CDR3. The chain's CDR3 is CASSSGQRHEQYF. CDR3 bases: TGTGCCAGCAGTTCGGGACAACGCCACGAGCAGTACTTC.

The CDR3: CASSVNPGPGGNQPQHF. Written as DNA, the CDR3 is TGTGCCAGCAGTGTTAACCCCGGCCCAGGGGGCAATCAGCCCCAGCATTTT. The chain has TRBV6-1 and TRBJ1-5; D possibly corresponds to TRBD1 (6 bases). Deletions cut 4 bases from V and 2 bases from J, with 18 bases between. The CDR3 totals 17 residues. Per the germline V gene, CDR1 is MNHNS and CDR2 is SASEGT.

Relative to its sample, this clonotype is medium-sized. CDR3 DNA: TGCAGTGCTAGCTCCCGGGACAGGGGAGGTTCACCCCTCCACTTT. As protein: CSASSRDRGGSPLHF. The V and J genes are TRBV20-1 and TRBJ1-6; TRBD1 matches 10 bases. Trimming removed 3 bases from V and 9 bases from J; junction bases left unmatched: 8. The germline CDR1 and CDR2 sequences are DFQATT and SNEGSKA (reference sequence). The CDR3 sequence is 15 residues long.

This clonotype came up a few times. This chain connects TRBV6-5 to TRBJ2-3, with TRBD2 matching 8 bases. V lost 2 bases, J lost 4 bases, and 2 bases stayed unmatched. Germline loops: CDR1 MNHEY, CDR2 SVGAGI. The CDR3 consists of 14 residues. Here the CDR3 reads CASSYRRGADTQYF. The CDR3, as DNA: TGTGCCAGCAGTTACAGGCGGGGGGCAGATACGCAGTATTTT.

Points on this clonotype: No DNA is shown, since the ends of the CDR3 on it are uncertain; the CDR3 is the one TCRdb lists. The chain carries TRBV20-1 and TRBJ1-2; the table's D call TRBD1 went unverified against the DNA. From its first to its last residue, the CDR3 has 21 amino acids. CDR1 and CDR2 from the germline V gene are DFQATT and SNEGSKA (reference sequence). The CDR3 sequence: CSAPGVYEQYFGPGSGYGYTF.

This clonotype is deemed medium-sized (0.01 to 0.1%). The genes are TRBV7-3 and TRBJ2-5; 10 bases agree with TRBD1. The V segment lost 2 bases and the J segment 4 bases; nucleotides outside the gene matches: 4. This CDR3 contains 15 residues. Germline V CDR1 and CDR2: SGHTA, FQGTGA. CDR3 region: CASSLFGDRGETQYF. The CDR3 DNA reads TGTGCCAGCAGCTTATTTGGGGACAGGGGAGAGACCCAGTACTTC.

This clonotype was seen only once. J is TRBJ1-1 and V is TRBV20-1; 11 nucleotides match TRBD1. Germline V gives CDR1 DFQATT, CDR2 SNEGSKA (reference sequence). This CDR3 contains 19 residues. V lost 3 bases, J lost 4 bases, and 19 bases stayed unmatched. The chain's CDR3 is CSASRDRGFPDRLATEAFF. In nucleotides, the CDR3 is TGCAGTGCTAGCCGGGACAGGGGGTTCCCGGATCGTTTGGCCACTGAAGCTTTCTTT.

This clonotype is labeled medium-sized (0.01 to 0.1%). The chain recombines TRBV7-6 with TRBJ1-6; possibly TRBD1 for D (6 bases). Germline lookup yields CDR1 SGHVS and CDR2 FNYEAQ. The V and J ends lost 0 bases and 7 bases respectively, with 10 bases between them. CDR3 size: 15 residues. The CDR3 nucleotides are TGTGCCAGCAGCTTAGCACCAGGGGCCAATTCACCCCTCCACTTT. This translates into CASSLAPGANSPLHF.

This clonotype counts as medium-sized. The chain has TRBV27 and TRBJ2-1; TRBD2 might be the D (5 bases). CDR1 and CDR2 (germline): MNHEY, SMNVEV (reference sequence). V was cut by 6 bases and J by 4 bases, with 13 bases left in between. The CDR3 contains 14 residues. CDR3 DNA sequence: TGTGCCAGCAGAGACTACGGACCGTACAATGAGCAGTTCTTC. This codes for CASRDYGPYNEQFF.

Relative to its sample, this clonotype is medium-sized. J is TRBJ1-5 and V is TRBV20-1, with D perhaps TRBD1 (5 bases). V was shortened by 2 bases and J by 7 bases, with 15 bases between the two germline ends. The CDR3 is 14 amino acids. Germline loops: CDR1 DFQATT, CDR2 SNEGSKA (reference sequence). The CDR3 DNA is TGCAGTGCTAGACCCCTAGGAGGGGACCAGCCCCAGCATTTT. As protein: CSARPLGGDQPQHF.

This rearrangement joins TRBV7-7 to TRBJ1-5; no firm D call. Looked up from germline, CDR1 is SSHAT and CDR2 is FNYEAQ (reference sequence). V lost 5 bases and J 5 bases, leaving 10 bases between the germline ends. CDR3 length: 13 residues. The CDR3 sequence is CASSRGRDQPQHF. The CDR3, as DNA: TGTGCCAGCAGCCGAGGTAGGGATCAGCCCCAGCATTTT.

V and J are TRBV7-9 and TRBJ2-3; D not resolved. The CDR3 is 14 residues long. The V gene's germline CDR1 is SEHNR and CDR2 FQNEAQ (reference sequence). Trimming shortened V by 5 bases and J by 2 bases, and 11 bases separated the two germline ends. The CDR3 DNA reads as TGTGCCAGCAGCGTGGGAAGGGCCACAGATACGCAGTATTTT. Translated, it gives CASSVGRATDTQYF.

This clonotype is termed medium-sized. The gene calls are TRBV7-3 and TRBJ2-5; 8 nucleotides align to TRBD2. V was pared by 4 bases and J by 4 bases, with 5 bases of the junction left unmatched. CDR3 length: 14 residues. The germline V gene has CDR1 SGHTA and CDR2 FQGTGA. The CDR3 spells CASSSGGFGETQYF. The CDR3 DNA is TGTGCCAGCAGCTCGGGGGGGTTTGGAGAGACCCAGTACTTC.

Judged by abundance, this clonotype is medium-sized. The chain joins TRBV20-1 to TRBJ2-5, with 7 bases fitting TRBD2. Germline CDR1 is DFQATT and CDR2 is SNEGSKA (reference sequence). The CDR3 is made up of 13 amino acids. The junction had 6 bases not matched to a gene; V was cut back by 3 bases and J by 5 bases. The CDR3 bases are TGCAGTGCTAGGAGCGTGGGGGGGGAGACCCAGTACTTC. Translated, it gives CSARSVGGETQYF.

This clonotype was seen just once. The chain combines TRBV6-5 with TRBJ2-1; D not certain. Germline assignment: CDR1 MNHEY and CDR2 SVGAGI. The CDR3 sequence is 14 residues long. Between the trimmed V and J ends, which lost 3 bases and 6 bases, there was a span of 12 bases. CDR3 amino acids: CASSYEWFSNEQFF. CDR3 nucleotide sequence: TGTGCCAGCAGTTATGAGTGGTTTTCCAATGAGCAGTTCTTC.

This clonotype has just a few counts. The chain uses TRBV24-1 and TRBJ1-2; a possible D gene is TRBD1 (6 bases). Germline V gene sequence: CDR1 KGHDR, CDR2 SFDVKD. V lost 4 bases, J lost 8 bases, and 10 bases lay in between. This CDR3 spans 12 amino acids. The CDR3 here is CATSDSGEGYTF. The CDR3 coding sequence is TGTGCCACCAGTGACTCAGGGGAGGGCTACACCTTC.

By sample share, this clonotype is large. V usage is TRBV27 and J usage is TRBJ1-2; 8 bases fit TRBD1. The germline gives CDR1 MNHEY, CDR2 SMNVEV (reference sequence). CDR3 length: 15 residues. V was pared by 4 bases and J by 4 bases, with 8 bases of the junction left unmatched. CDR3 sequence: CASSSRPGGVYGYTF. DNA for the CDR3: TGTGCCAGCAGTTCCCGTCCAGGGGGCGTCTATGGCTACACCTTC.

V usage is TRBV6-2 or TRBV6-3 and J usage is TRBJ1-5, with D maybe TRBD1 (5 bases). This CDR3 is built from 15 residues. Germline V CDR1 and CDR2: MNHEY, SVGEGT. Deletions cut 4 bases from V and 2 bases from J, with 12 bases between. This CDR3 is CASSWGRLGNQPQHF. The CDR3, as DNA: TGTGCCAGCAGTTGGGGCAGGTTGGGCAATCAGCCCCAGCATTTT.

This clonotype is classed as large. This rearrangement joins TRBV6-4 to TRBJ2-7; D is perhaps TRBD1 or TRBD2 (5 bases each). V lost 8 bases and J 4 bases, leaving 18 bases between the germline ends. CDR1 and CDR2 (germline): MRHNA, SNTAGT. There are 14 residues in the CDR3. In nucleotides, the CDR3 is TGTGCCAGCGATGGGACCTCGATTGGATACGAGCAGTACTTC. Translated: CASDGTSIGYEQYF.

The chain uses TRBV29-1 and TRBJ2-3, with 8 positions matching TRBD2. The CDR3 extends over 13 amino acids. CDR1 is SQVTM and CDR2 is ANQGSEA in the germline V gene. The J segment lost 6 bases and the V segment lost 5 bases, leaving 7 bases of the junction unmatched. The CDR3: CSVRRGGPDTQYF. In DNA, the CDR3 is TGCAGCGTTCGACGGGGGGGCCCGGATACGCAGTATTTT.

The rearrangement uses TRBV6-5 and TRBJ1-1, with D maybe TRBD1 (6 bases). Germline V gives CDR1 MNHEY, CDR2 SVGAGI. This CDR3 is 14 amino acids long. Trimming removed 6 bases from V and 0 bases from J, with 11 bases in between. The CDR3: CASRYREMNTEAFF. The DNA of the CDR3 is TGTGCCAGCAGGTACAGGGAGATGAACACTGAAGCTTTCTTT.

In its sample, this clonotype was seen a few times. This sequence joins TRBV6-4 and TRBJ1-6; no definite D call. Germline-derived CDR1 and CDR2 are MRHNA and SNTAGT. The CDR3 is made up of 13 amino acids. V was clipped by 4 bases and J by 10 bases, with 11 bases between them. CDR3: CASSVAEGSPLHF. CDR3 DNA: TGTGCCAGCAGTGTTGCGGAAGGATCACCCCTCCACTTT.